This TCR beta chain originates from a study of tissue T cells after allogeneic stem cell transplantation. The method was immunoSEQ multiplex PCR; TCRdb's version includes in-frame clones alone and lacks a portion of them. The data show more than 4,000 clones, 45% to 50% seen once. The CDR3 extends over 13 amino acids. Germline lookup yields CDR1 KGHPV and CDR2 FQNQEV (reference sequence). With 5 bases clipped from V and 6 bases from J, the junction kept 4 bases outside the gene matches. To note about this clone: Germline and genes: mouse. Read data end 1 residue before the CDR3 end; the end is taken from the germline J gene.

Time point noted: mouse harvest day 14 after allogeneic transplant. The graft held 10^6 splenic CD5+ T cells and 10^7 T-cell-depleted bone marrow cells. This mouse GVHD model was MHC-mismatched B6 to BALB/c, profiled day 7 or 14. Material for sequencing was gut tissue. This chain links TRBV26 with TRBJ2-5; 8 nucleotides match TRBD1. This TCR came from a female BALB/c mouse given C57BL/6 T cells with graft-versus-host disease after an allogeneic hematopoietic cell transplant. The part of the CDR3 DNA that was read is TGTGCCAGCAGTTCAGGGGGCGCGGACACCCAGTAC. Translation: CASSSGGADTQY. The full CDR3 reads CASSSGGADTQYF.